Listed below are T cell receptor beta chains from one sample, sequenced in a study of T cell responses to AZD1222 COVID-19 vaccine. Produced via immunoSEQ multiplex PCR; TCRdb's table is partial and in-frame only. The table lists fewer than 90,000 clones, about nine tenths of them singletons. The sequenced sample was peripheral blood, obtained on day 0 of AZD1222 vaccination. The receptors originated from an adult in good health. CDR3s include the opening cysteine and the closing phenylalanine or tryptophan. D genes are given only for firm matches. Clone size is not always given. Where it is, it says once, few, many or a class for expanded clones.

CDR3 DNA: TGTGCCAGCTCACCATACACGAACACTGAAGCTTTCTTT
CDR3 protein: CASSPYTNTEAFF
D gene: -
clone size: -
V gene: TRBV18
J gene: TRBJ1-1

CDR3 DNA: TGTGCCAGCACCGATTATGGGACATACTCGGGCACTGAAGCTTTCTTT
CDR3 protein: CASTDYGTYSGTEAFF
D gene: -
clone size: -
V gene: TRBV28
J gene: TRBJ1-1

CDR3 DNA: TGTGCCAGCAGCTTTCGAGCGGACGGGGAGCTGTTTTTT
CDR3 protein: CASSFRADGELFF
D gene: -
clone size: -
V gene: TRBV11-3
J gene: TRBJ2-2

CDR3 DNA: TGCGCCAGCAGCGGACAGTCTTTCGGTAATTCACCCCTCCACTTT
CDR3 protein: CASSGQSFGNSPLHF
D gene: -
clone size: once
V gene: TRBV5-1
J gene: TRBJ1-6

CDR3 DNA: TGTGCCTGTTCGACGGGGCTCGGAAACACCATATATTTT
CDR3 protein: CACSTGLGNTIYF
D gene: -
clone size: -
V gene: TRBV30
J gene: TRBJ1-3

CDR3 DNA: TGTGCCACCCTCAAACGGACAGGGGAGGGGCTTGGCTACACCTTC
CDR3 protein: CATLKRTGEGLGYTF
D gene: TRBD1
clone size: -
V gene: TRBV10-3
J gene: TRBJ1-2

CDR3 DNA: TGCGCCAGCAGCCAAGATAGGTGGACAGCCACTGAAGCTTTCTTT
CDR3 protein: CASSQDRWTATEAFF
D gene: -
clone size: once
V gene: TRBV4-3
J gene: TRBJ1-1

CDR3 DNA: TGTGCCAGCAGCCGTGTCGAAGCTTTCTTT
CDR3 protein: CASSRVEAFF
D gene: -
clone size: -
V gene: TRBV7-8
J gene: TRBJ1-1

CDR3 DNA: TGTGCCAGCAGCTTGGCCCCCGGGAGCAATGAGCAGTTCTTC
CDR3 protein: CASSLAPGSNEQFF
D gene: -
clone size: -
V gene: TRBV11-2
J gene: TRBJ2-1

CDR3 DNA: TGTGCCAGCAGCAACCTCGCAACAGGGGGCGCAACCGGGGAGCTGTTTTTT
CDR3 protein: CASSNLATGGATGELFF
D gene: TRBD1
clone size: -
V gene: TRBV6-2/TRBV6-3
J gene: TRBJ2-2

CDR3 DNA: TGTGCCAGCAGCCCGGGGGAGGGACATCAGTATTTT
CDR3 protein: CASSPGEGHQYF
D gene: -
clone size: once
V gene: TRBV2
J gene: TRBJ2-3

CDR3 DNA: TGTGCCAGCAGCTTGATTCACGTCGCAGGACGCGAGCAGTACTTC
CDR3 protein: CASSLIHVAGREQYF
D gene: -
clone size: -
V gene: TRBV5-5
J gene: TRBJ2-7

CDR3 DNA: TGCGCCACTCGGACAGGGGATCACTCTGGGGCCAACGTCCTGACTTTC
CDR3 protein: CATRTGDHSGANVLTF
D gene: TRBD1
clone size: -
V gene: TRBV5-1
J gene: TRBJ2-6

CDR3 DNA: TGCGCCAGCAGCTACGGACTCAGCTCCTACGAGCAGTACTTC
CDR3 protein: CASSYGLSSYEQYF
D gene: -
clone size: -
V gene: TRBV5-1
J gene: TRBJ2-7

CDR3 DNA: TGTGCCAGCAGCTTGGAAACGTTCCACGAGCAGTACTTC
CDR3 protein: CASSLETFHEQYF
D gene: -
clone size: -
V gene: TRBV5-4
J gene: TRBJ2-7

CDR3 DNA: TGTGCCGCCAAACAGGGGTCTAACACCGGGGAGCTGTTTTTT
CDR3 protein: CAAKQGSNTGELFF
D gene: TRBD1
clone size: -
V gene: TRBV19
J gene: TRBJ2-2

CDR3 DNA: TGCAGTGCTAGTAATCCAGGGGGCGCCGACACTGAAGCTTTCTTT
CDR3 protein: CSASNPGGADTEAFF
D gene: TRBD1
clone size: -
V gene: TRBV20-1
J gene: TRBJ1-1

CDR3 DNA: TGTGCCAGCAGCGTATACAGGAACAATGAGCAGTTCTTC
CDR3 protein: CASSVYRNNEQFF
D gene: -
clone size: -
V gene: TRBV14
J gene: TRBJ2-1

CDR3 DNA: TGCGCCAGCAGCTTGTCATCGGGGAACACTGAAGCTTTCTTT
CDR3 protein: CASSLSSGNTEAFF
D gene: -
clone size: -
V gene: TRBV5-1
J gene: TRBJ1-1

CDR3 DNA: TGTGCCAGCAGCTTAGTGAGGACTAGCGGGAGGAGGGAGCTGTTTTTT
CDR3 protein: CASSLVRTSGRRELFF
D gene: TRBD2
clone size: -
V gene: TRBV7-8
J gene: TRBJ2-2

CDR3 DNA: TGTGCCAGCAGCTTAGTCGCCTCGAGGGCGTATGGCTACACCTTC
CDR3 protein: CASSLVASRAYGYTF
D gene: -
clone size: -
V gene: TRBV7-9
J gene: TRBJ1-2

CDR3 DNA: TGTGCCAGCAGCTTAGCGGGAGTGAACACCGGGGAGCTGTTTTTT
CDR3 protein: CASSLAGVNTGELFF
D gene: -
clone size: -
V gene: TRBV7-2
J gene: TRBJ2-2